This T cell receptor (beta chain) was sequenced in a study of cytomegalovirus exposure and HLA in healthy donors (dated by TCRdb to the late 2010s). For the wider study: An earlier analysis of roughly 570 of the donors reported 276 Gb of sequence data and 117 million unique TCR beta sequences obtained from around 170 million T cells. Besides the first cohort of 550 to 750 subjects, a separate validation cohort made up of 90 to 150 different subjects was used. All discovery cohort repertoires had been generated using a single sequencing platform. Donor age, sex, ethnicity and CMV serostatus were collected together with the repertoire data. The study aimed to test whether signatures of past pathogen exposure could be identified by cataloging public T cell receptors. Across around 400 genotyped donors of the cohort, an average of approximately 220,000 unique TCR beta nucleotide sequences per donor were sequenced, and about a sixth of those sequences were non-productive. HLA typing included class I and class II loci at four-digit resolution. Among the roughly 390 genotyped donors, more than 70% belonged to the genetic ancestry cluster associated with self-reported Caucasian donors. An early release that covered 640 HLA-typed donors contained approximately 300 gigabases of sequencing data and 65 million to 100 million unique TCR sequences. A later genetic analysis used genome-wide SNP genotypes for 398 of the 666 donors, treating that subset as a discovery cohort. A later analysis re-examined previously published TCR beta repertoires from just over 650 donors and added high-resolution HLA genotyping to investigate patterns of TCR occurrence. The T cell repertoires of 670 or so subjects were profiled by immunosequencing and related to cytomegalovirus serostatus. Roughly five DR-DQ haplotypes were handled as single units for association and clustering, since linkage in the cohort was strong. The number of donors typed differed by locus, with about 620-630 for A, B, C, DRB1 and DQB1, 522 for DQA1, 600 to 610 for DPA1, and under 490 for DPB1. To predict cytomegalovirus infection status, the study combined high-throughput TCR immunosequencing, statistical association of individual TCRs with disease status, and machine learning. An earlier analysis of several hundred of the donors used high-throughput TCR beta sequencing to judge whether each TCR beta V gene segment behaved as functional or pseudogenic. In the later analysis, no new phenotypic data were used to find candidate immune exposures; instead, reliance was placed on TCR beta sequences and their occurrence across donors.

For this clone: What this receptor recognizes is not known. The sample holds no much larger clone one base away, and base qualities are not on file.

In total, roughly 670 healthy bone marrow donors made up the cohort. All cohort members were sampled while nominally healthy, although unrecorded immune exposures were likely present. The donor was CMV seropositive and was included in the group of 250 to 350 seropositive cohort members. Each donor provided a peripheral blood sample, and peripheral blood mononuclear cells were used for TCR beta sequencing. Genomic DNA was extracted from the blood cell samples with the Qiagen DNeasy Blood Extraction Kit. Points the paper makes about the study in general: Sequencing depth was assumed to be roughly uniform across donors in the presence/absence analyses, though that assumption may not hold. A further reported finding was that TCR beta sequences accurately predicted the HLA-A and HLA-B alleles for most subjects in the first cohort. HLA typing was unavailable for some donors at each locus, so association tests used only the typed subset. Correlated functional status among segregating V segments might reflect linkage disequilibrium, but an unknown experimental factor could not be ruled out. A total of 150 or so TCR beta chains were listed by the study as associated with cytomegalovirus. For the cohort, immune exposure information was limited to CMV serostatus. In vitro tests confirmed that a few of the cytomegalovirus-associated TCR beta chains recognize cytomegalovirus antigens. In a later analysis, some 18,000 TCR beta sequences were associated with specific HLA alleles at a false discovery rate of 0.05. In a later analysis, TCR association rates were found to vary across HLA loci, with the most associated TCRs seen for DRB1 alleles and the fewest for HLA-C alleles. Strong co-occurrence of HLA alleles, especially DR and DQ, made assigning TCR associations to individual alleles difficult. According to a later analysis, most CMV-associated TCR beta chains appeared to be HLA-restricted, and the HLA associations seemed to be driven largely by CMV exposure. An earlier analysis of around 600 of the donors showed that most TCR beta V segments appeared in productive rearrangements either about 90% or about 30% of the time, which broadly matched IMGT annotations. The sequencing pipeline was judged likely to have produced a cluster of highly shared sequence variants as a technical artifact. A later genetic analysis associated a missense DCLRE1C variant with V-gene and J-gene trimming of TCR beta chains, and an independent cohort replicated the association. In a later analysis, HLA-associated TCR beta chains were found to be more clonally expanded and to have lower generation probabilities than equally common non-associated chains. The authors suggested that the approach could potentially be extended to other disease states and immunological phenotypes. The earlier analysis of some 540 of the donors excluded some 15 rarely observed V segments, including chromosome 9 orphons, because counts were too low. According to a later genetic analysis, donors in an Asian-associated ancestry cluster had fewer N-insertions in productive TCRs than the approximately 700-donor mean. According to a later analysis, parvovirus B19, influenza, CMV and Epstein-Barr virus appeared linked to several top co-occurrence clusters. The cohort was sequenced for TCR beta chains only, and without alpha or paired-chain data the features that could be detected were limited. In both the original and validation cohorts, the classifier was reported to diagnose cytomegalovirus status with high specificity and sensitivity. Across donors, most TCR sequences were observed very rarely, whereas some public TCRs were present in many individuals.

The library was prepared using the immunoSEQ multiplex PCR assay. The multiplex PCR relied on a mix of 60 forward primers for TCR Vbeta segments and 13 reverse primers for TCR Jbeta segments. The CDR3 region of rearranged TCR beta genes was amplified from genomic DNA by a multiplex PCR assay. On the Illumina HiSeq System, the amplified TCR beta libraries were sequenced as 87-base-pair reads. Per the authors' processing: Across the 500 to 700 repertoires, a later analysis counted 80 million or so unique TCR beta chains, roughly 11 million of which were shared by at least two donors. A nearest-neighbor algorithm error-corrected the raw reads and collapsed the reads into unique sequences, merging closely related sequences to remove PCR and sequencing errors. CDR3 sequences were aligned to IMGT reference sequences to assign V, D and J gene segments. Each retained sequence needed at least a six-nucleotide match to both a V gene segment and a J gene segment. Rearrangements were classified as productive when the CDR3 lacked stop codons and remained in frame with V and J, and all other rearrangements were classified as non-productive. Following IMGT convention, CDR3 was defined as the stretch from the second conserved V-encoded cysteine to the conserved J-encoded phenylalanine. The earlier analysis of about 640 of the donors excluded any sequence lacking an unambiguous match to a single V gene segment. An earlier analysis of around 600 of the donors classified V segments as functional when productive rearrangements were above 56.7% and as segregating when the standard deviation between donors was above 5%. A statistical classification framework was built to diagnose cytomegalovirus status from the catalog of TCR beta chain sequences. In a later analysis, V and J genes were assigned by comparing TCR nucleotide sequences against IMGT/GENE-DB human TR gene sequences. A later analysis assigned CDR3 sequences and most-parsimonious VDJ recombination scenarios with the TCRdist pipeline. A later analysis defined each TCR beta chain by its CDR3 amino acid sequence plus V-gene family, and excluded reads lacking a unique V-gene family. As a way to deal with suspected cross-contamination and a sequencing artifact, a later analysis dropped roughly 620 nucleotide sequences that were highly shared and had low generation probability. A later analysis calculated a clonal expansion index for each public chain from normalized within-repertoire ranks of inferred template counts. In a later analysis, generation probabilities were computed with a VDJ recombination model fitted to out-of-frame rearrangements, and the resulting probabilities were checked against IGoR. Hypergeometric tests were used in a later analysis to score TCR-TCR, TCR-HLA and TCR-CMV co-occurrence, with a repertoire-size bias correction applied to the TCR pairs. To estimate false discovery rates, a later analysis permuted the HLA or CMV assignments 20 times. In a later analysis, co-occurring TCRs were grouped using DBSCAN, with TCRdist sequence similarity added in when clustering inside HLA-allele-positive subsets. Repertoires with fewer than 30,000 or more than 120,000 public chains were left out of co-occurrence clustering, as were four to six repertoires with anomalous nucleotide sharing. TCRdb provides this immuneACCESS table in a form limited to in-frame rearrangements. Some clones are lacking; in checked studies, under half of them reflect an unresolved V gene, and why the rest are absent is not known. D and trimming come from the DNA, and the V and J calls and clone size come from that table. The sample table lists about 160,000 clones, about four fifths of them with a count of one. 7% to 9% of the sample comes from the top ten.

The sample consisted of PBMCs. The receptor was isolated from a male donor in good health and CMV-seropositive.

The CDR3 region reads CASSQLTSSGANVLTF. The DNA reads TGCGCCAGCAGCCAACTTACGAGCTCTGGGGCCAACGTCCTGACTTTC. Recombination joined TRBV4-1 with TRBJ2-6; the D segment cannot be called with confidence. CDR3 length: 16 amino acids, cysteine to phenylalanine. Solely the CDR3 DNA is kept, with 48 bases framed from the first base. The trim is 2 bases for V and 0 bases for J, with a gap of 8 bases between the germline ends. The germline V gene yields MGHRA for CDR1 and YSYEKL for CDR2.